Listed below are T cell receptor beta chains from one sample, sequenced in a study of blood T cell repertoires in COVID-19. The data were produced by immunoSEQ multiplex PCR, yet TCRdb's version contains in-frame clones alone and is incomplete. The sample carries around 120,000 clones, more than 75% recorded once. Sequenced input: peripheral blood. These receptors came from a woman in her sixties or seventies with acute or convalescent COVID-19. The CDR3 runs from the conserved cysteine through the conserved F or W. The D gene is left open where the match is weak. Where a row states a size, it is once, few, many or the class of an expanded clone; other rows omit it.

>TRBD1|.|TRBV10-3|TRBJ1-6
CAVQGAGSYNSPLHF
TGTGCCGTTCAGGGGGCTGGTTCCTATAATTCACCCCTCCACTTT
>.|.|TRBV2|TRBJ2-5
CASSVTRRETQYF
TGTGCCAGCAGTGTGACTCGTAGAGAGACCCAGTACTTC
>TRBD1|.|TRBV9|TRBJ2-1
CASSLRDRDYEQFF
TGTGCCAGCAGCCTCCGGGACAGGGACTATGAGCAGTTCTTC
>TRBD1|.|TRBV10-1|TRBJ2-7
CASSLGTGGHEQYF
TGCGCCAGCAGTTTGGGGACAGGGGGTCACGAGCAGTACTTC
>TRBD1|.|TRBV28|TRBJ1-5
CASSLGQGYSNQPQHF
TGTGCCAGCAGTTTAGGACAGGGGTATAGCAATCAGCCCCAGCATTTT
>.|once|TRBV2|TRBJ1-5
CASSETARTQHF
TGTGCCAGCAGTGAAACAGCCCGGACCCAGCATTTT
>.|once|TRBV12-3/TRBV12-4|TRBJ1-2
CASTLQTNYGYTF
TGTGCCAGCACCCTACAGACTAACTATGGCTACACCTTC
>.|.|TRBV7-9|TRBJ1-6
CASSLEQVNSPLHF
TGTGCCAGCAGCTTAGAACAGGTTAATTCACCCCTCCACTTT
>.|.|TRBV2|TRBJ1-2
CASSERTARTDYGYTF
TGTGCCAGCAGTGAAAGGACAGCCCGTACCGACTATGGCTACACCTTC
>.|.|TRBV27|TRBJ1-2
CASSALTLPNYGYTF
TGTGCCAGCAGTGCCTTGACACTCCCTAACTATGGCTACACCTTC
>.|.|TRBV5-1|TRBJ1-4
CASSFTGGEKLFF
TGCGCCAGCAGCTTTACAGGCGGCGAAAAACTGTTTTTT
>.|.|TRBV19|TRBJ1-5
CASSMAGGIGQPQHF
TGTGCCAGTAGTATGGCGGGCGGGATTGGGCAGCCCCAGCATTTT
>TRBD1|.|TRBV6-5|TRBJ2-7
CASSYSGQGAYEQYF
TGTGCCAGCAGTTACTCGGGACAGGGGGCATACGAGCAGTACTTC
>.|few|TRBV12-3/TRBV12-4|TRBJ1-3
CASSYSGNTIYF
TGTGCCAGCAGTTACAGTGGAAACACCATATATTTT
>TRBD1|.|TRBV11-3|TRBJ1-4
CASSLDQGAEKLFF
TGTGCCAGCAGCTTAGACCAGGGGGCTGAAAAACTGTTTTTT
>.|few|TRBV19|TRBJ1-6
CARRGGSRSPLHF
TGTGCCAGACGGGGGGGTTCACGGTCACCCCTCCACTTT
>.|.|TRBV6-1|TRBJ1-5
CASSEGGGGFQPQHF
TGTGCCAGCAGTGAAGGCGGCGGGGGATTTCAGCCCCAGCATTTT
>.|.|TRBV4-2|TRBJ2-5
CASSQEPRVSETQYF
TGTGCCAGCAGCCAAGAGCCCAGGGTATCAGAGACCCAGTACTTC
>.|.|TRBV7-9|TRBJ1-2
CASSSRQAYGYTF
TGTGCCAGCAGCTCCAGACAGGCCTATGGCTACACCTTC
>TRBD1|.|TRBV5-5|TRBJ2-2
CASRRDRMNTGELFF
TGTGCCAGCAGGAGGGACAGGATGAACACCGGGGAGCTGTTTTTT
>.|.|TRBV6-5|TRBJ1-6
CATRDMSSPLHF
TGTGCCACCCGGGACATGTCCTCACCCCTCCACTTT
>.|.|TRBV11-2|TRBJ1-4
CASSLIGGEKLFF
TGTGCCAGCAGCTTAATAGGCGGGGAAAAACTGTTTTTT
>TRBD1|.|TRBV18|TRBJ1-3
CASSQGQGSSGNTIYF
TGTGCCAGCTCACAAGGACAGGGCAGCTCTGGAAACACCATATATTTT
>TRBD2|.|TRBV5-4|TRBJ2-7
CASSLSGGAYEQYF
TGTGCCAGCAGCTTGAGTGGGGGGGCCTACGAGCAGTACTTC
>.|.|TRBV2|TRBJ2-2
CASKKDTRNTGELFF
TGTGCCAGCAAGAAGGACACCAGGAACACCGGGGAGCTGTTTTTT
>TRBD1|.|TRBV7-2|TRBJ1-3
CASSLGQGSSGNTIYF
TGTGCCAGCAGCTTGGGACAGGGAAGCTCTGGAAACACCATATATTTT
>TRBD1|.|TRBV9|TRBJ1-2
CASSGSHTGGNGYTF
TGTGCCAGCAGCGGCTCCCATACAGGGGGCAATGGCTACACCTTC
>TRBD2|.|TRBV2|TRBJ2-3
CASSENGEGTDTQYF
TGTGCCAGCAGTGAAAACGGGGAGGGTACGGATACGCAGTATTTT